One and the same sample provided the 30 T cell receptor beta chains below, sequenced in a study of T cells in women clearing cervical HPV infection. The table came from immunoSEQ multiplex PCR; TCRdb's copy has only in-frame clones and leaves some out. This sample's table has about 19,000 clones. The sample consisted of blood buffy coat. These receptors originate from a woman between 18 and 69 years old with a cervical HPV16 infection that either progressed to CIN3+ or cleared (not recorded which).

By frequency, this clone registers medium-sized (0.01 to 0.1%). With the read ending 3 residues before the CDR3 end, the germline J gene is used to fill in that end. The gene calls are TRBV5-4 and TRBJ2-3; no clear D gene. The germline V and J ends were trimmed by 0 bases and 2 bases, with 10 bases remaining between them. CDR1 is SGHNT and CDR2 is YYREEE in the germline V gene (reference sequence). The CDR3 is 15 amino acids. This chain's CDR3 is CASSLAPSPTDTQYF. The part of the CDR3 DNA that was read is TGTGCCAGCAGCTTGGCTCCCTCCCCCACAGATACG.

As to this clone: Read coverage stops 3 residues before the CDR3 terminus; the germline J gene supplies the remainder. This specimen includes other DNA sequences encoding the same CDR3. The chain is built from TRBV30 and TRBJ1-5; TRBD1 aligns across 7 bases. This CDR3 region has 14 residues. The trim removed 2 bases at V and 5 bases at J, leaving 6 bases unmatched. Germline V gene lookup returns CDR1 GTSNPN and CDR2 SVGIG (reference sequence). CDR3: CAWSRGPEDQPQHF. The CDR3 bases that were read are TGTGCCTGGAGTAGGGGGCCAGAAGATCAGCCC.

Details on this clone: Its ends do not fully match the called genes, so a read error is possible. The missing CDR3 end, 3 residues past where the read stops, is filled in from the germline J gene. This rearrangement joins TRBV4-2 to TRBJ2-1; D unresolved. The CDR3 is made up of 16 amino acids. The germline gives CDR1 LGHNA, CDR2 YNFKEQ. CDR3 in amino acids: CASSQDKGRVYNEQFF. The CDR3 DNA, read in part, is TGCGCCAGCAGCCAAGATAAGGGCAGAGTCTACAATGAG.

To note about this clone: The junction shows a germline mismatch at one end, possibly a read error. Sequencing ends 3 residues short of the CDR3 end; the germline J gene provides the rest. J is TRBJ1-2 and V is TRBV4-2; the match to TRBD1 covers 7 bases. This CDR3 comprises 15 residues. From germline, CDR1 is LGHNA and CDR2 YNFKEQ. The CDR3 reads CASSQEGAANYGYTF. The sequenced CDR3 bases are TGCGCCAGCAGCCAAGAGGGGGCGGCTAACTATGGC.

A word on this clone: The sequence runs out 3 residues before the end of the CDR3; the remainder is reconstructed from the germline J gene. This rearrangement joins TRBV20-1 to TRBJ2-1, with TRBD2 identical over 11 bases. The CDR3 runs to 15 residues. Per the germline V gene, CDR1 is DFQATT and CDR2 is SNEGSKA (reference sequence). Trimming took 5 bases from V and 8 from J; bases not matched to a gene: 11. The CDR3 loop reads CSARDSGGASDEQFF. Incomplete CDR3 DNA: TGCAGTGCTCGGGATAGCGGGGGGGCCTCGGATGAG.

To note about this clone: The sequenced fragment ends 3 residues before the CDR3 boundary, so the rest is inferred from the germline J gene. The gene calls are TRBV20-1 and TRBJ2-7, with 7 positions matching TRBD1. V dropped 5 bases and J dropped 3; count of bases not matched to a gene: 13. Germline CDR1 reads DFQATT; CDR2 reads SNEGSKA (reference sequence). The CDR3 covers 15 residues. CDR3 amino acids: CSARFNRGRIYEQYF. The CDR3 bases that were read are TGCAGTGCTCGGTTCAACAGGGGTAGAATCTACGAG.

Turning to this clone: The read stops 3 residues short of the end of the CDR3; the missing end is completed from the germline J gene. This chain uses TRBV7-6 with TRBJ2-2; TRBD1 agrees at 8 bases. This CDR3 has 14 residues. V was clipped by 5 bases and J by 7 bases; unmatched bases: 6. Germline loops: CDR1 SGHVS, CDR2 FNYEAQ. CDR3 in amino acids: CASSLQGDGGELFF. CDR3 DNA, as far as it was read: TGTGCCAGCAGCCTACAGGGGGACGGCGGGGAG.

In regard to this clone: The read terminates 3 residues ahead of where the CDR3 ends, so the germline J gene completes it. V usage is TRBV12-3 or TRBV12-4 and J usage is TRBJ2-7; D not certain. V shed 5 bases and J shed 3 bases, with 14 bases lying between them. The CDR3 is 14 residues long. Incomplete CDR3 DNA: TGTGCCAGCAGTGCAGACGGGTACTTCTACGAG. Residues: CASSADGYFYE. The whole CDR3 sequence is CASSADGYFYEQYF.

Remarks on this clone: The read finishes 3 residues shy of the CDR3 end, and the germline J gene is used to complete it. V is TRBV6-2 or TRBV6-3 and J is TRBJ1-1; maybe TRBD1 (5 bases). The CDR3 is made up of 13 amino acids. Trimming took 6 bases from V and 2 from J, leaving 10 bases between them. The germline gives CDR1 MNHEY, CDR2 SVGEGT. Incomplete CDR3 DNA: TGTGCCAGCAGACCACAGGTAAACACTGAA. Its protein product is CASRPQVNTE. The entire CDR3 sequence reads CASRPQVNTEAFF.

Notes on this clone: The CDR3 end lies 3 residues beyond the end of the read and is filled in from the germline J gene. V gene TRBV20-1 combines with J gene TRBJ1-1; a weak D match, TRBD1 (6 bases). This CDR3 spans 14 amino acids. The ends were cut back, 1 base at V and 0 bases at J, with 9 bases in the middle. Germline CDR1 reads DFQATT; CDR2 reads SNEGSKA (reference sequence). CDR3 sequence: CSARVQGMNTEAFF. CDR3 DNA (partial): TGCAGTGCTAGAGTTCAGGGGATGAACACTGAA.

A word on this clone: The read ends 3 residues shy of where the CDR3 ends; the end is completed using the germline J gene. This sequence joins TRBV5-1 and TRBJ2-7; D is perhaps TRBD2 (5 bases). This CDR3 has 13 amino acids. V was pared by 2 bases and J by 6 bases, with 12 bases between. Germline-derived CDR1 and CDR2 are SGHRS and YFSETQ. The sequenced CDR3 bases are TGCGCCAGCAGCTTCGAGGGCCGGGGCGAG. Translated, it gives CASSFEGRGE. In full, the CDR3 is CASSFEGRGEQYF.

About this clone itself: The read stops 3 residues short of the end of the CDR3; the missing end is completed from the germline J gene. J is TRBJ1-3 and V is TRBV19; D is uncertain. The germline V gene has CDR1 LNHDA and CDR2 SQIVND (reference sequence). The CDR3 covers 14 residues. Trimming cost V 5 bases and J 0 bases, with 8 bases left between them. This chain's CDR3 is CASSVQVSGNTIYF. The DNA read from the CDR3 is TGTGCCAGTAGTGTCCAGGTCTCTGGAAACACC. Drawing the rest from reference TRBV19 and TRBJ1-3, the complete variable domain is DGGITQSPKYLFRKEGQNVTLSCEQNLNHDAMYWYRQDPGQGLRLIYYSQIVNDFQKGDIAEGYSVSREKKESFPLTVTSAQKNPTAFYLCASSVQVSGNTIYFGEGSWLTVV.

On this clone itself: The read terminates 3 residues ahead of where the CDR3 ends, so the germline J gene completes it. The chain employs TRBV11-1 and TRBJ2-1; D may be TRBD2 (5 bases). Germline-derived CDR1 and CDR2 are SGHAT and FQDESV (reference sequence). The V end was cut by 3 bases, the J end by 8 bases, with 11 bases between. The CDR3 sequence is 13 residues long. CDR3 sequence: CASSFRGIYEQFF. The DNA read from the CDR3 is TGTGCCAGCAGCTTCCGGGGAATCTATGAG.

On this clone: The germline gene is not matched at one end of the junction; a read error may be the cause. The read halts 3 residues ahead of the CDR3 end, with the missing end drawn from the germline J gene. The chain combines TRBV4-2 with TRBJ2-7, with D possibly TRBD1 on 6 matching bases. The CDR3 spans 13 residues. Germline loops: CDR1 LGHNA, CDR2 YNFKEQ. The CDR3 DNA, read in part, is TGCGCCAGCAGCCGTATACAGGGTGACGAG. Protein: CASSRIQGDE. The entire CDR3 reads CASSRIQGDEQYF.

Points on this clone: The observed sequence ends 3 residues before the CDR3 terminus, with the missing tail filled in from the germline J gene. V and J are TRBV20-1 and TRBJ2-5, with 8 positions matching TRBD1. V lost 0 bases to trimming and J lost 5 bases; unmatched junction nucleotides: 5. This CDR3 comprises 14 residues. Germline lookup yields CDR1 DFQATT and CDR2 SNEGSKA (reference sequence). CDR3 region: CSARESQGAETQYF. CDR3 DNA, as far as it was read: TGCAGTGCTAGAGAGTCCCAGGGGGCCGAGACC.

In regard to this clone: Read data end 3 residues before the CDR3 end; the end is taken from the germline J gene. The rearrangement joins TRBV2 to TRBJ1-6; D might be TRBD1 (5 bases). CDR1 is SNHLY and CDR2 is FYNNEI in the germline V gene. Between the trimmed V and J ends, which lost 4 bases and 6 bases, there was a span of 7 bases. CDR3 length equals 13 residues. CDR3: CASSATANSPLHF. CDR3 DNA (partial): TGTGCCAGCAGTGCGACAGCTAATTCACCC.

A remark on this clone: One end of the junction fails to match germline, which may point to a read error. Sequencing ends 3 residues short of the CDR3 end; the germline J gene provides the rest. The V and J genes are TRBV7-7 and TRBJ1-1, with D perhaps TRBD1 (5 bases). The CDR3 has 13 residues. The germline gives CDR1 SSHAT, CDR2 FNYEAQ (reference sequence). The CDR3 DNA, read in part, is TGTGCTAGCAGCTTAATTAGGGGCGAGACC. Protein sequence: CASSLIRGET. The whole CDR3 protein reads CASSLIRGETAFF.

A note on this clone: The read terminates 3 residues before the CDR3 end, so the remaining end is supplied by the germline J gene. The chain joins TRBV5-4 to TRBJ2-4, with 7 bases matching TRBD1. CDR1 and CDR2 from the germline V gene are SGHNT and YYREEE (reference sequence). The CDR3 covers 13 residues. J gave up 5 bases and V 4 bases, and 3 bases lay outside the gene matches. The CDR3 bases that were read are TGTGCCAGCAGCCCCGGGACAGAAAACATT. Translating it yields CASSPGTENI. The CDR3 as a whole reads CASSPGTENIQYF.

Comments on this clone: The CDR3 is cut off 3 residues early in the read; its end comes from the germline J gene. V usage is TRBV30 and J usage is TRBJ2-2; TRBD1 is a possible D gene (6 bases). The CDR3 has 15 residues. Germline loops: CDR1 GTSNPN, CDR2 SVGIG (reference sequence). V was cut by 7 bases and J by 1 base, with 16 bases left in between. The DNA read from the CDR3 is TGTGCCTCACCGGGGCTCAGGGGGAACACCGGGGAG. Protein product: CASPGLRGNTGE. In full, the CDR3 reads CASPGLRGNTGELFF.

In the case of this clone: The missing CDR3 end, 3 residues past where the read stops, is filled in from the germline J gene. V gene TRBV18 combines with J gene TRBJ2-7, with 8 bases identical to TRBD1. The CDR3 is 13 residues long. CDR1 and CDR2 (germline): KGHSH, LQKENI. Germline trimming cut 3 bases from V and 6 bases from J; bases unmatched to any gene: 4. CDR3 protein: CASSPDRASEQYF. CDR3 bases read: TGTGCCAGCTCACCGGACAGGGCATCCGAG. The full variable domain, with the rest looked up from reference TRBV18 and TRBJ2-7, is NAGVMQNPRHLVRRRGQEARLRCSPMKGHSHVYWYRQLPEEGLKFMVYLQKENIIDESGMPKERFSAEFPKEGPSILRIQQVVRGDSAAYFCASSPDRASEQYFGPGTRLTVT.

For this clone: The sequence runs out 3 residues before the end of the CDR3; the remainder is reconstructed from the germline J gene. V usage is TRBV20-1 and J usage is TRBJ2-7; possibly TRBD2 for D (6 bases). V was clipped by 3 bases and J by 3 bases, with 15 bases between them. Germline loops: CDR1 DFQATT, CDR2 SNEGSKA (reference sequence). The CDR3 contains 14 residues. The sequenced CDR3 bases are TGCAGTGCTAGTAGCCCTAGCGATTTCTACGAG. It encodes CSASSPSDFYE. Given in full, the CDR3 is CSASSPSDFYEQYF.

As for this clone: The CDR3 goes on 3 residues after the read ends, and that part is filled in from the germline J gene. V is TRBV19 and J is TRBJ2-5, with TRBD1 as a possible D gene (5 bases). Trimming took 5 bases from V and 2 from J, leaving 9 bases between them. Germline V gene sequence: CDR1 LNHDA, CDR2 SQIVND (reference sequence). CDR3 length: 13 amino acids. CDR3 in amino acids: CASSPRVQETQYF. Partial CDR3 DNA: TGTGCCAGTAGTCCCAGGGTTCAAGAGACC.

Points on this clone: The read ends 3 residues early relative to the CDR3; the germline J gene fills the gap. In the same sample, other DNA sequences code for this CDR3. The chain recombines TRBV5-1 with TRBJ1-4, with TRBD1 matching 9 bases. Germline lookup yields CDR1 SGHRS and CDR2 YFSETQ. This CDR3 spans 16 amino acids. CDR3 DNA, as far as it was read: TGCGCCAGCAGCTTACATCCGGGACAGGGAGCAGGAGGA. It codes for CASSLHPGQGAGG. The complete CDR3 reads CASSLHPGQGAGGLFF.

The sequenced CDR3 bases are TGTGCCAGCAGTAATCTACAAGAGACC. Amino acids: CASSNLQET. The whole CDR3 protein is CASSNLQETQYF. The J gene is TRBJ2-5, the V gene TRBV12-3 or TRBV12-4; D not resolved. The read ends 3 residues early relative to the CDR3; the germline J gene fills the gap. There are 12 residues in the CDR3. Trimming removed 5 bases at V and 2 bases at J, with 6 bases between.

On this clone itself: Read sequence stops 3 residues before the CDR3 end, and the germline J gene provides the missing end. This chain links TRBV6-1 with TRBJ2-7, with TRBD2 as a possible D gene (5 bases). V was shortened by 6 bases and J by 6 bases, with 18 bases between the two germline ends. The germline V gene encodes CDR1 MNHNS and CDR2 SASEGT. CDR3 length: 14 residues. The covered CDR3 bases are TGTGCCAGCAGCGAAATCCGTAGCGAGGTCGAG. Translation gives CASSEIRSEVE. The CDR3 as a whole reads CASSEIRSEVEQYF.

Points on this clone: Read sequence stops 3 residues before the CDR3 end, and the germline J gene provides the missing end. This sequence joins TRBV2 and TRBJ2-3; weak D call: TRBD2 (7 bases). The CDR3 sequence is 15 residues long. Trimming removed 10 bases from V and 0 bases from J, with 17 bases in between. The V gene's germline CDR1 is SNHLY and CDR2 FYNNEI. The CDR3 bases that were read are TGTGCCACGGTACAGGGAGGGATAAGCACAGATACG. Translation gives CATVQGGISTDT. The full CDR3 protein reads CATVQGGISTDTQYF.

A note on this clone: From the germline J gene comes the end of the CDR3, since the read stops 3 residues before it. The chain recombines TRBV19 with TRBJ2-7; 8 bases line up with TRBD1. The CDR3 is 15 residues long. Trimming took 3 bases from V and 2 from J; bases not matched to a gene: 6. CDR1 and CDR2 (germline): LNHDA, SQIVND (reference sequence). The covered CDR3 bases are TGTGCCAGTAGTATTGCAGGACAGGGTCCCTACGAG. Residues: CASSIAGQGPYE. The entire CDR3 sequence reads CASSIAGQGPYEQYF.

On this clone itself: The CDR3 goes on 3 residues after the read ends, and that part is filled in from the germline J gene. The identical CDR3 is also encoded by other nucleotide sequences in the sample. This rearrangement joins TRBV7-9 to TRBJ1-5; no reliable D call. This CDR3 has 13 residues. The ends were cut back, 3 bases at V and 4 bases at J, with 7 bases in the middle. Germline loops: CDR1 SEHNR, CDR2 FQNEAQ (reference sequence). Partial CDR3 DNA: TGTGCCAGCAGCTTGTCTGTGAATCAGCCC. It encodes CASSLSVNQP. The full CDR3 reads CASSLSVNQPQHF.

Details on this clone: The junction departs from the called germline gene at one end, perhaps through a read error. The CDR3 end is not reached by the read, which stops 3 residues before it; the germline J gene fills it in. V is TRBV7-7 and J is TRBJ2-2; 7 bases map to TRBD2. CDR1 and CDR2 from the germline V gene are SSHAT and FNYEAQ (reference sequence). CDR3 length: 15 residues. CDR3 sequence: CASSLSGVGTGELFF. The sequenced part of the CDR3 DNA is TGTGCTAGCAGCTTGAGCGGGGTGGGCACCGGGGAG. Complete variable domain (other parts from reference TRBV7-7 and TRBJ2-2): GAGVSQSPRYKVTKRGQDVTLRCDPISSHATLYWYQQALGQGPEFLTYFNYEAQPDKSGLPSDRFSAERPEGSISTLTIQRTEQRDSAMYRCASSLSGVGTGELFFGEGSRLTVL.

As for this clone: The read is 3 residues too short to cover the CDR3 end, so that end is filled in from the germline J gene. This chain joins TRBV6-2 or TRBV6-3 and TRBJ1-5; D possibly corresponds to TRBD1 (5 bases). The V and J ends lost 10 bases and 7 bases respectively, with 20 bases between them. There are 14 residues in the CDR3. Germline V gives CDR1 MNHEY, CDR2 SVGEGT. The CDR3 DNA, read in part, is TGTGCCACCAGGGTTGGGGGGTTCGAACAGCCC. Protein sequence: CATRVGGFEQP. The full CDR3 is CATRVGGFEQPQHF.